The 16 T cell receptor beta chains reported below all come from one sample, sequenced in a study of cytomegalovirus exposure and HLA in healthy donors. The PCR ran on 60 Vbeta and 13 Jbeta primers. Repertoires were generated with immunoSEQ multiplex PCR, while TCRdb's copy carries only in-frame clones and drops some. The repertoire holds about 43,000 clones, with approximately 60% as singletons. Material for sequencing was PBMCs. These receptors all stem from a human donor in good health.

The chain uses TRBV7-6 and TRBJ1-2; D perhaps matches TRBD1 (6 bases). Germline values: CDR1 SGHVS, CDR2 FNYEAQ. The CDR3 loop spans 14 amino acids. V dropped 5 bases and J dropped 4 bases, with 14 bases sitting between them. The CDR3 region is CASSPQQGSYGYTF. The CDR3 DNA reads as TGTGCCAGCAGCCCACAACAGGGCAGCTATGGCTACACCTTC.

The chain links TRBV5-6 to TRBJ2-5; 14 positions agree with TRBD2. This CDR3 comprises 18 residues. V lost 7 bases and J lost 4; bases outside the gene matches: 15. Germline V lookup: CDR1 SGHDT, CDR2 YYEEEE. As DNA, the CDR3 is TGTGCCAGCCGTCGGCTTGGACTAGCGGGGGGTACAGTAGAGACCCAGTACTTC. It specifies CASRRLGLAGGTVETQYF. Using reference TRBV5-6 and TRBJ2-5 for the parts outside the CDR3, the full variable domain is DAGVTQSPTHLIKTRGQQVTLRCSPKSGHDTVSWYQQALGQGPQFIFQYYEEEERQRGNFPDRFSGHQFPNYSSELNVNALLLGDSALYLCASRRLGLAGGTVETQYFGPGTRLLVL.

The CDR3 nucleotides read TGTGCCAGCAGGGACAGGGGGCACTACGAGCAGTACTTC. Its protein is CASRDRGHYEQYF. The chain uses TRBV28 and TRBJ2-7; 11 bases align to TRBD1. The CDR3 is 13 residues long. The V gene end was trimmed by 6 bases and the J gene end by 3 bases; junction bases not matched to a gene: 1. Germline CDR1 reads MDHEN; CDR2 reads SYDVKM.

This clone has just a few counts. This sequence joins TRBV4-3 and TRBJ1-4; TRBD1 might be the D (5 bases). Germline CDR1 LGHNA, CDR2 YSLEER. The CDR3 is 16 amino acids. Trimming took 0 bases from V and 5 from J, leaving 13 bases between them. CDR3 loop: CASSQDGGSGNEKLFF. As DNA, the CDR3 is TGCGCCAGCAGCCAAGATGGGGGGTCGGGCAATGAAAAACTGTTTTTT.

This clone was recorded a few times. In DNA, the CDR3 is TGCGCCAGCAGCCATACGGGACAGGGCCCCTACGAGCAGTACTTC. This gives the protein CASSHTGQGPYEQYF. The chain has TRBV4-1 and TRBJ2-5; 9 bases are a match to TRBD1. The J call could be wrong; TRBJ2-7 is a better fit for the DNA end. The CDR3 is 15 residues long. The germline V gene has CDR1 MGHRA and CDR2 YSYEKL.

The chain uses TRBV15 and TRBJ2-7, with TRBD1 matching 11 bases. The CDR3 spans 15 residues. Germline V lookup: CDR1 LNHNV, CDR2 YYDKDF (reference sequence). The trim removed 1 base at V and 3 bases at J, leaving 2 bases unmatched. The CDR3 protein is CATSRGGQGGYEQYF. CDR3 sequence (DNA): TGTGCCACCAGCAGAGGGGGACAGGGGGGCTACGAGCAGTACTTC.

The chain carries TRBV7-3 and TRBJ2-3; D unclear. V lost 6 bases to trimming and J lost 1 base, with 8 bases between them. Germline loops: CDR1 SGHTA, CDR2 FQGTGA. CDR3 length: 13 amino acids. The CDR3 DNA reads TGTGCCAGCAGTTCCTTCCGCACAGATACGCAGTATTTT. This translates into CASSSFRTDTQYF. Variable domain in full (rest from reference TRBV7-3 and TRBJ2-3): GAGVSQTPSNKVTEKGKYVELRCDPISGHTALYWYRQSLGQGPEFLIYFQGTGAADDSGLPNDRFFAVRPEGSVSTLKIQRTERGDSAVYLCASSSFRTDTQYFGPGTRLTVL.

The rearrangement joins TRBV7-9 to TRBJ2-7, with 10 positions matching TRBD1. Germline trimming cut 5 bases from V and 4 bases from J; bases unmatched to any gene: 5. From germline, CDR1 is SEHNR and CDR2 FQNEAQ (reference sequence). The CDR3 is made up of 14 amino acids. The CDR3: CASSLGQGVYEQYF. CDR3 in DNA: TGTGCCAGCAGCCTTGGACAGGGGGTGTACGAGCAGTACTTC.

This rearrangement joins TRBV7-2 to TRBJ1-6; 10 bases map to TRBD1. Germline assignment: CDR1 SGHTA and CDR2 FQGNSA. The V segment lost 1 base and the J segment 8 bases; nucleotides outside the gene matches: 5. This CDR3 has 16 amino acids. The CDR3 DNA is TGTGCCAGCAGCTTAGTTCCGGGACAGGGGTATTCACCCCTCCACTTT. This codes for CASSLVPGQGYSPLHF.

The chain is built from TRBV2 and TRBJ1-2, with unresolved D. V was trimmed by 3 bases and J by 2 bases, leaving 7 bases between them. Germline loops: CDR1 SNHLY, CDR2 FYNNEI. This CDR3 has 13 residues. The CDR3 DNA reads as TGTGCCAGCAGTGATGGGCCCAACTATGGCTACACCTTC. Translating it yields CASSDGPNYGYTF.

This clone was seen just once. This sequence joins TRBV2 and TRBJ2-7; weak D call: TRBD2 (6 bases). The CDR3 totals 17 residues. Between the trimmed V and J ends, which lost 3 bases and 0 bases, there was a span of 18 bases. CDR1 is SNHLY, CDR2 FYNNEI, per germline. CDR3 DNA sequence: TGTGCCAGCAGTGATTCGGCGGGGAGTCCGAGCTCCTACGAGCAGTACTTC. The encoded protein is CASSDSAGSPSSYEQYF.

The CDR3 sequence: CASSGRGAGQETQYF. The CDR3 DNA reads TGTGCCAGCAGCGGGCGGGGGGCCGGTCAAGAGACCCAGTACTTC. The chain has TRBV14 and TRBJ2-5; 8 positions match TRBD2. In germline, CDR1 is SGHDN, CDR2 FVKESK. The CDR3 contains 15 residues. V was pared by 5 bases and J by 2 bases, with 7 bases of the junction left unmatched.

In DNA, the CDR3 is TGTGCCAGCAGCTTAGCGGGACAAGGAAACACCATATATTTT. It is translated as CASSLAGQGNTIYF. The rearrangement links TRBV7-9 to TRBJ1-3, with a tentative D call TRBD1 (6 bases). The V gene lost 0 bases and the J gene lost 4 bases, with 7 bases spanning the gap. The CDR3 extends over 14 amino acids. Germline lookup yields CDR1 SEHNR and CDR2 FQNEAQ (reference sequence).

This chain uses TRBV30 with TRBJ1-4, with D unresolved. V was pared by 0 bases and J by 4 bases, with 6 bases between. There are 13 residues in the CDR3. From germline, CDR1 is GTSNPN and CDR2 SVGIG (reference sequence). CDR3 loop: CAWSVQINEKLFF. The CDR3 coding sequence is TGTGCCTGGAGTGTCCAGATTAATGAAAAACTGTTTTTT.

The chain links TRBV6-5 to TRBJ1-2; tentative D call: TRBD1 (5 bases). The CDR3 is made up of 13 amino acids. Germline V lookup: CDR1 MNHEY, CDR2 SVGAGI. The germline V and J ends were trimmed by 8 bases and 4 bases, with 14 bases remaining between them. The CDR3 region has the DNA TGTGCCAGCGTCCCGGTGGGGGGCTATGGCTACACCTTC. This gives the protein CASVPVGGYGYTF.

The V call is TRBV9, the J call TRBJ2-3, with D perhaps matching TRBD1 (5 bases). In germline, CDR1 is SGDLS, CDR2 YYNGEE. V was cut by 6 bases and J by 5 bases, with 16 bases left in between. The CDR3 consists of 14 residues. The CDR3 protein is CASTRSLREDTQYF. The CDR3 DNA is TGTGCCAGCACCCGCTCCCTCAGGGAAGATACGCAGTATTTT.